What follows are 20 T cell receptor beta chains derived from one specimen sequenced in a study of T cells in Graves' hyperthyroidism and ophthalmopathy. TCR beta CDR3 sequences were amplified from RNA transcripts. Initially, a first-round RT-PCR of the TCR CDR3 employed the HTBI primer set. TCRdb analysed the multiplex PCR reads with MiXCR anew, one entry per CDR3 protein. The table shows some 740,000 distinct CDR3 sequences, with about 15% occurring only once. The sequencing input was blood. These receptors were obtained from a woman aged 18-35 years with Graves' hyperthyroidism.

This clonotype was counted between two and nine times. This sequence joins TRBV27 and TRBJ2-1; TRBD2 aligns across 9 bases. CDR3 length: 18 residues. Germline V CDR1 and CDR2: MNHEY, SMNVEV (reference sequence). Trimming cost V 6 bases and J 4 bases; bases outside gene matches: 16. The CDR3 nucleotides read TGTGCCAGCAGCCCCCGAACGAGGGTGACTAGCGGTTACAATGAGCAGTTCTTC. It is translated as CASSPRTRVTSGYNEQFF.

In its sample, this clonotype was seen many times. This chain joins TRBV12-3 or TRBV12-4 and TRBJ2-3; D is uncertain. The CDR3 sequence is 13 residues long. The V gene lost 7 bases and the J gene lost 2 bases, with 10 bases spanning the gap. CDR3 sequence reads: CASKADLTDTQYF. In nucleotides, the CDR3 is TGTGCCAGCAAGGCGGACCTCACAGATACGCAGTATTTT.

The chain employs TRBV10-3 and TRBJ2-7; 7 nucleotides line up with TRBD2. Per the germline V gene, CDR1 is ENHRY and CDR2 is SYGVKD. Losses at the gene ends were 4 bases for V and 5 bases for J; bases not matched to a gene: 14. This CDR3 contains 16 residues. The chain's CDR3 is CAISGLGGRDSNEQYF. The DNA of the CDR3 is TGTGCCATCAGTGGTTTGGGCGGGAGAGATTCCAACGAGCAGTACTTC.

This clonotype was recorded many times. The J gene is TRBJ2-3, the V gene TRBV20-1; the match to TRBD2 covers 9 bases. Looked up from germline, CDR1 is DFQATT and CDR2 is SNEGSKA (reference sequence). V trimming: 1 base; J trimming: 0 bases; junction bases outside the gene matches: 2. The CDR3 contains 15 residues. The CDR3 sequence is CSARGTSVSTDTQYF. CDR3 nucleotide sequence: TGCAGTGCTAGAGGGACTAGCGTTAGCACAGATACGCAGTATTTT.

This clonotype has at least ten counts. The chain has TRBV28 and TRBJ2-7, with 10 bases lining up with TRBD1. Germline CDR1 reads MDHEN; CDR2 reads SYDVKM. This CDR3 is 12 amino acids long. J was trimmed by 3 bases and V by 11 bases; bases with no gene match: 4. The CDR3 is CACRDRGYEQYF. CDR3 DNA: TGTGCCTGCCGGGACAGGGGCTACGAGCAGTACTTC.

Many counts were recorded for this clonotype. The rearrangement joins TRBV3-1 to TRBJ2-7; TRBD1 might be the D (5 bases). V lost 0 bases, J lost 3 bases, and 15 bases lay in between. The CDR3 is made up of 16 amino acids. Germline V gene lookup returns CDR1 LGHDT and CDR2 YNNKEL (reference sequence). CDR3 sequence (DNA): TGTGCCAGCAGCCAAGATCTACTCTCCAGGGACTACGAGCAGTACTTC. Residues: CASSQDLLSRDYEQYF.

This clonotype has a count of ten or more. This chain connects TRBV24-1 to TRBJ2-5, with 9 bases that match TRBD1. V dropped 2 bases and J dropped 2; count of bases not matched to a gene: 5. The CDR3 is made up of 16 amino acids. Germline-derived CDR1 and CDR2 are KGHDR and SFDVKD. CDR3 bases: TGTGCCACCAGTGATTCGGGACAGGGACGGCAAGAGACCCAGTACTTC. It specifies CATSDSGQGRQETQYF.

The table lists this clonotype with many counts. The chain is built from TRBV2 and TRBJ1-1, with D possibly matching TRBD1 (5 bases). The CDR3 sequence is 15 residues long. CDR1 and CDR2 from the germline V gene are SNHLY and FYNNEI. Between the trimmed V and J ends, which lost 7 bases and 3 bases, there was a span of 18 bases. CDR3 coding DNA: TGTGCCAGCATCCTTCGAGGGGCTGGGGACACTGAAGCTTTCTTT. It is translated as CASILRGAGDTEAFF.

The chain joins TRBV4-3 to TRBJ2-1, with D possibly TRBD2 on 6 matching bases. Germline V gene data show CDR1 as LGHNA and CDR2 as YSLEER. This CDR3 has 14 residues. Deletions cut 1 base from V and 10 bases from J, with 14 bases between. Written as DNA, the CDR3 is TGCGCCAGCAGCCAAGGGAGGGTGGCATGGGAGCAGTTCTTC. Translating it yields CASSQGRVAWEQFF.

The chain links TRBV9 to TRBJ2-3; D is unresolved. The CDR3 runs to 13 residues. V dropped 0 bases and J dropped 2 bases, with 4 bases sitting between them. The germline CDR1 and CDR2 sequences are SGDLS and YYNGEE. Here the CDR3 DNA reads TGTGCCAGCAGCGTAGTGGACACAGATACGCAGTATTTT. Translated, it gives CASSVVDTDTQYF.

V and J are TRBV28 and TRBJ1-6, with a weak D call TRBD1 (5 bases). Trimming shortened V by 8 bases and J by 9 bases, and 17 bases separated the two germline ends. The CDR3 is 14 amino acids. Germline V gives CDR1 MDHEN, CDR2 SYDVKM. The CDR3 spells CASRLSGIGSPLHF. The CDR3 DNA is TGTGCCAGCCGACTCTCAGGGATAGGTTCACCCCTCCACTTT.

The J gene is TRBJ1-2, the V gene TRBV9, with TRBD1 identical over 7 bases. Germline V gene data show CDR1 as SGDLS and CDR2 as YYNGEE. V lost 3 bases and J lost 6; bases outside the gene matches: 5. The length of the CDR3 is 13 residues. CDR3 in DNA: TGTGCCAGCAGCGCGGACCAGGGGGATGGCTACACCTTC. Protein: CASSADQGDGYTF.

This clonotype has only a few counts. V is TRBV10-2 and J is TRBJ2-7, with 8 bases lining up with TRBD1. CDR1 is WSHSY and CDR2 is SAAADI in the germline V gene. The J segment lost 9 bases and the V segment lost 6 bases, leaving 10 bases of the junction unmatched. The CDR3 spans 13 residues. The CDR3 is CASSPTGDGRQYF. CDR3 DNA: TGCGCCAGCAGCCCGACAGGGGATGGGCGGCAGTACTTC.

The gene calls are TRBV2 and TRBJ2-7, with D possibly being TRBD2 (5 bases). V was cut by 5 bases and J by 2 bases, with 16 bases left in between. There are 15 residues in the CDR3. Germline loops: CDR1 SNHLY, CDR2 FYNNEI. The CDR3, as DNA: TGTGCCAGCAGTCGAGTCACTAGTAGTCCCTACGAGCAGTACTTC. This sequence encodes CASSRVTSSPYEQYF.

In this sample, this clonotype turned up a few times. The chain joins TRBV7-9 to TRBJ2-3, with D perhaps matching TRBD2 (5 bases). Germline CDR1 is SEHNR and CDR2 is FQNEAQ (reference sequence). V shed 5 bases and J shed 9 bases, with 12 bases lying between them. This CDR3 spans 12 amino acids. In nucleotides, the CDR3 is TGTGCCAGCAGCCCCCAAACGGGGACGCAGTATTTT. Protein: CASSPQTGTQYF.

This clonotype has more than one count but fewer than ten. V usage is TRBV4-3 and J usage is TRBJ1-1; possible D gene TRBD1, 6 bases. The germline V gene encodes CDR1 LGHNA and CDR2 YSLEER. Trimming removed 1 base at V and 6 bases at J, with 15 bases between. The CDR3 sequence is 15 residues long. The CDR3 reads CASSQVVGGYAEAFF. CDR3 DNA: TGCGCCAGCAGCCAAGTCGTGGGGGGCTACGCTGAAGCTTTCTTT.

This clonotype has a count of ten or more. This chain links TRBV28 with TRBJ2-7; 16 bases agree with TRBD2. V lost 6 bases, J lost 4 bases, and 18 bases stayed unmatched. CDR3 length: 20 amino acids. CDR1 and CDR2 from the germline V gene are MDHEN and SYDVKM. The CDR3 DNA is TGTGCCAGCAGCGCGTCCGGGACTAGCGGGAGGGCCCTCCCACCTTACGAGCAGTACTTC. The encoded protein is CASSASGTSGRALPPYEQYF.

This clonotype has just a few counts. This rearrangement joins TRBV29-1 to TRBJ2-1; the D gene could be TRBD1 or TRBD2 (5 bases each). Trimming stripped 6 bases from V and 0 bases from J, with 12 bases between. The CDR3 spans 14 residues. Germline lookup yields CDR1 SQVTM and CDR2 ANQGSEA. The CDR3 spells CSVNGATSYNEQFF. The CDR3 nucleotides are TGCAGCGTCAACGGGGCGACCTCCTACAATGAGCAGTTCTTC.

V gene TRBV27 combines with J gene TRBJ2-1, with 11 positions matching TRBD2. This CDR3 comprises 19 residues. J was trimmed by 7 bases and V by 2 bases; bases with no gene match: 16. Per the germline V gene, CDR1 is MNHEY and CDR2 is SMNVEV (reference sequence). CDR3 loop: CASSLNPSGVAGGANEQFF. The CDR3 coding sequence is TGTGCCAGCAGTTTAAACCCCTCGGGGGTAGCGGGAGGGGCAAATGAGCAGTTCTTC.

This clonotype was counted at least ten times. The chain couples TRBV7-9 to TRBJ2-7; 8 bases are a match to TRBD2. Germline V gene sequence: CDR1 SEHNR, CDR2 FQNEAQ (reference sequence). The CDR3 spans 16 residues. Trimming removed 5 bases from V and 5 bases from J; junction bases left unmatched: 14. The CDR3 nucleotides are TGTGCCAGCAGCCGAACGCGAGCGGGAGTGACCCACGAGCAGTACTTC. Its protein product is CASSRTRAGVTHEQYF.